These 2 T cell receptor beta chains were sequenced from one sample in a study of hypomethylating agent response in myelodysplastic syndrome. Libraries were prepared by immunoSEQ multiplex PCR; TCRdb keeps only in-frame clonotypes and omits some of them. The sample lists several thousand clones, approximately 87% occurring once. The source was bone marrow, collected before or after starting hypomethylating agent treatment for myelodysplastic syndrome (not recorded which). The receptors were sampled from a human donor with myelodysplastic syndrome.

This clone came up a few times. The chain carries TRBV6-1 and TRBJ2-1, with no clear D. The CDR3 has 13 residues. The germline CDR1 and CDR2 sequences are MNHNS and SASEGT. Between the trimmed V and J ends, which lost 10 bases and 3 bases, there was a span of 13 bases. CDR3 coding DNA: TGTGCCACGAGGTTGACACGCTACAATGAGCAGTTCTTC. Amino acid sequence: CATRLTRYNEQFF.

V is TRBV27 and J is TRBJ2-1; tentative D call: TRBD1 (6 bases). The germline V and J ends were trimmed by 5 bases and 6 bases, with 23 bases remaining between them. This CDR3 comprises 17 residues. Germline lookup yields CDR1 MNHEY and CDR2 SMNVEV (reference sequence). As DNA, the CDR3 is TGTGCCAGCAGTCTCCTCCCGACAGGTTCTAGAACCAATGAGCAGTTCTTC. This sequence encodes CASSLLPTGSRTNEQFF.